The 21 T cell receptor beta chains below were found in one sample sequenced in a study of regulatory T cells in long-lasting Graves disease. Noted time point: newly diagnosed GD, antithyroid drugs for less than 3 months. The authors made the TCR library using RNA they extracted from PBMCs. The authors built TCR beta libraries using iRepertoire HTBI primers and Arm-PCR of CDR3 regions. Using its own MiXCR run on the multiplex PCR reads, TCRdb lists one record per CDR3 protein. The sample has 530,000 or so distinct CDR3 sequences; roughly 13% are singletons. This sample was also put to use in a study of T cells in Graves' hyperthyroidism and ophthalmopathy.

This material consisted of peripheral blood mononuclear cells (PBMCs), taken at new diagnosis, from a patient treated with antithyroid drugs. Source of these receptors: a man aged 25 to 40 with Graves disease.

Concerning this clonotype: A much larger clone lies a single base off, so this may be a read error. The chain couples TRBV7-9 to TRBJ1-1, with D maybe TRBD1 (6 bases). The germline V and J ends were trimmed by 7 bases and 1 base, with 16 bases remaining between them. This CDR3 region has 15 residues. Per germline, CDR1 SEHNR and CDR2 FQNEAQ (reference sequence). The CDR3 coding sequence is TGTGCCAGCATGGGGGGCGGTGGTGGGAACACTGAAGCTTTCTTT. Translation gives CASMGGGGGNTEAFF.

This clonotype appeared a few times. The V and J genes are TRBV6-4 and TRBJ1-1; a possible D gene is TRBD1 (6 bases). The germline gives CDR1 MRHNA, CDR2 SNTAGT. Trimming removed 6 bases from V and 6 bases from J, with 17 bases in between. This CDR3 is built from 14 residues. CDR3 sequence reads: CASRDQYRAPEAFF. CDR3 nucleotide sequence: TGTGCCAGCAGAGATCAATACAGGGCCCCTGAAGCTTTCTTT.

Note on this clonotype: A much larger clonotype is one base distant, so this may be a read error. The chain recombines TRBV6-1 with TRBJ2-1; either TRBD1 or TRBD2 may fit D (5 bases each). The assigned J gene may be wrong: the sequence end matches TRBJ2-5 better. From germline, CDR1 is MNHNS and CDR2 SASEGT. This CDR3 spans 17 amino acids. This CDR3 is CASSDSAPGPRFETQYF. The DNA of the CDR3 is TGTGCCAGCAGTGATTCCGCCCCGGGACCCAGGTTTGAGACCCAGTACTTC.

This clonotype turned up a few times. The V and J genes are TRBV9 and TRBJ2-3; D may be TRBD2 (5 bases). The CDR3 has 15 residues. From germline, CDR1 is SGDLS and CDR2 YYNGEE. V lost 0 bases and J lost 4, with 12 bases in between. CDR3 bases: TGTGCCAGCAGCGTAGGAGGGCAGAGCCCAGATACGCAGTATTTT. This translates into CASSVGGQSPDTQYF. The variable domain in full, with the rest retrieved from reference TRBV9 and TRBJ2-3, is DSGVTQTPKHLITATGQRVTLRCSPRSGDLSVYWYQQSLDQGLQFLIQYYNGEERAKGNILERFSAQQFPDLHSELNLSSLELGDSALYFCASSVGGQSPDTQYFGPGTRLTVL.

This clonotype was detected ten times or more. This sequence joins TRBV6-2 or TRBV6-3 and TRBJ2-7; perhaps D is TRBD1 or TRBD2 (6 bases each). The CDR3 is made up of 16 amino acids. With 0 bases removed from V and 6 bases from J, the gap between germline ends came to 18 bases. Germline loops: CDR1 MNHEY, CDR2 SVGEGT. The CDR3 protein is CASSYSSEGGVTEQYF. CDR3 DNA sequence: TGTGCCAGCAGTTACTCCTCGGAGGGGGGAGTGACCGAGCAGTACTTC.

This clonotype was counted only a few times. The chain carries TRBV20-1 and TRBJ2-6; no reliable D call. CDR1 and CDR2 (germline): DFQATT, SNEGSKA (reference sequence). The CDR3 contains 15 residues. The ends were cut back, 4 bases at V and 2 bases at J, with 12 bases in the middle. The CDR3 loop is CSATFSSTGANVLTF. In DNA form, the CDR3 reads TGCAGTGCTACTTTTAGCTCAACTGGGGCCAACGTCCTGACTTTC.

The chain has TRBV4-1 and TRBJ1-5; TRBD1 might be the D (5 bases). This CDR3 contains 17 residues. Germline V gene data show CDR1 as MGHRA and CDR2 as YSYEKL. The ends were cut back, 1 base at V and 0 bases at J, with 13 bases in the middle. The CDR3 loop is CASSQGMGGGSNQPQHF. The CDR3 DNA follows: TGCGCCAGCAGCCAAGGCATGGGGGGGGGTAGCAATCAGCCCCAGCATTTT.

This clonotype appeared many times. J is TRBJ2-7 and V is TRBV7-9; TRBD1 might be the D (6 bases). Trimming shortened V by 8 bases and J by 0 bases, and 17 bases separated the two germline ends. The CDR3 loop spans 15 amino acids. Looked up from germline, CDR1 is SEHNR and CDR2 is FQNEAQ (reference sequence). The CDR3 DNA is TGTGCCAGCGGGTCATTGACAGGACACTCCTACGAGCAGTACTTC. Protein product: CASGSLTGHSYEQYF. The whole variable domain, filled in from reference TRBV7-9 and TRBJ2-7, reads DTGVSQNPRHKITKRGQNVTFRCDPISEHNRLYWYRQTLGQGPEFLTYFQNEAQLEKSRLLSDRFSAERPKGSFSTLEIQRTEQGDSAMYLCASGSLTGHSYEQYFGPGTRLTVT.

Note on this clonotype: Just one base apart from a much larger clone, this may be a read error. V gene TRBV7-9 combines with J gene TRBJ2-2, with D unclear. The CDR3 has 14 amino acids. The germline CDR1 and CDR2 sequences are SEHNR and FQNEAQ (reference sequence). The CDR3 DNA reads TGTGCCAGCAGCTTAGGACGCAACACCGTGGAGCTGTTTTTT. It translates to CASSLGRNTVELFF.

This clonotype came up many times. CDR3 loop: CASSPAGGMETQYF. As DNA, the CDR3 is TGTGCCAGCAGCCCTGCGGGGGGCATGGAGACCCAGTACTTC. This sequence joins TRBV7-3 and TRBJ2-5, with TRBD2 identical over 8 bases. The CDR3 runs to 14 residues. CDR1 SGHTA and CDR2 FQGTGA come from the germline V gene. Trimming removed 5 bases from V and 5 bases from J; junction bases left unmatched: 7.

This clonotype has more than one count but fewer than ten. The genes are TRBV27 and TRBJ2-5, with D perhaps matching TRBD1 (5 bases). CDR1 and CDR2 from the germline V gene are MNHEY and SMNVEV (reference sequence). V was clipped by 2 bases and J by 4 bases, with 14 bases between them. The CDR3 length is 15 residues. DNA for the CDR3: TGTGCCAGCAGTTTAACTTCAGGGTGGGGAGAGACCCAGTACTTC. Amino acids: CASSLTSGWGETQYF.

This chain uses TRBV12-3 or TRBV12-4 with TRBJ1-6, with D perhaps TRBD1 (6 bases). The germline V and J ends were trimmed by 5 bases and 10 bases, with 15 bases remaining between them. The CDR3 totals 14 residues. Here the CDR3 reads CASSEGGGSSPLHF. The CDR3 nucleotides read TGTGCCAGCAGTGAGGGGGGGGGGAGCTCACCCCTCCACTTT.

This clonotype was counted many times. This chain joins TRBV12-3 or TRBV12-4 and TRBJ2-5; the D call may be TRBD1 or TRBD2 (5 bases each). This CDR3 is built from 11 residues. Here the CDR3 DNA reads TGTGCGACAGCTCGGGGAGAGACCCAGTACTTC. Translated, it gives CATARGETQYF.

This clonotype was observed a few times. The rearrangement links TRBV5-1 to TRBJ2-1, with 14 bases that match TRBD2. The germline V gene encodes CDR1 SGHRS and CDR2 YFSETQ. This CDR3 comprises 17 residues. The V segment lost 3 bases and the J segment 7 bases; nucleotides outside the gene matches: 9. The CDR3 DNA follows: TGCGCCAGCAGCTCGGGACTAGCGGGAGTGGGTCGGAATGAGCAGTTCTTC. Its translation: CASSSGLAGVGRNEQFF.

The chain recombines TRBV6-5 with TRBJ2-1; D ambiguous. V lost 2 bases and J lost 4, with 12 bases in between. This CDR3 is built from 15 residues. The germline gives CDR1 MNHEY, CDR2 SVGAGI. CDR3 coding DNA: TGTGCCAGCAGTTACCTTAGACCCACTTACAATGAGCAGTTCTTC. Translation: CASSYLRPTYNEQFF.

This clonotype was seen at least ten times. This chain uses TRBV10-3 with TRBJ1-6; possibly TRBD1 for D (5 bases). Per germline, CDR1 ENHRY and CDR2 SYGVKD. The germline V and J ends were trimmed by 2 bases and 7 bases, with 12 bases remaining between them. The CDR3 covers 15 residues. CDR3: CAISETGPGNSPLHF. The CDR3 DNA follows: TGTGCCATCAGTGAGACAGGACCGGGGAATTCACCCCTCCACTTT.

This clonotype came up a few times. The chain couples TRBV9 to TRBJ1-6, with 8 bases matching TRBD1. Losses at the gene ends were 1 base for V and 7 bases for J; bases not matched to a gene: 7. This CDR3 is 16 amino acids long. CDR1 SGDLS and CDR2 YYNGEE come from the germline V gene. The CDR3 DNA reads TGTGCCAGCAGCGTATACTCGAGACAGGGGAATTCACCCCTCCACTTT. Its protein product is CASSVYSRQGNSPLHF.

Many counts were recorded for this clonotype. V usage is TRBV12-3 or TRBV12-4 and J usage is TRBJ2-1; 9 nucleotides match TRBD2. V lost 3 bases and J lost 4; bases outside the gene matches: 4. The CDR3 loop spans 15 amino acids. CDR3 DNA: TGTGCCAGCAGTTTGAGGACTAGCGAGTACAATGAGCAGTTCTTC. Protein product: CASSLRTSEYNEQFF.

This clonotype was detected only a few times. The genes are TRBV13 and TRBJ2-7; TRBD1 agrees at 8 bases. Germline assignment: CDR1 PRHDT and CDR2 FYEKMQ (reference sequence). Germline trimming cut 4 bases from V and 5 bases from J; bases unmatched to any gene: 4. The CDR3 length is 13 residues. The CDR3 sequence: CASSWQGAHEQYF. In nucleotides, the CDR3 is TGTGCCAGCAGCTGGCAGGGGGCTCACGAGCAGTACTTC.

The CDR3 DNA reads as TGTGCCAGCAGTAGTAGCGGGCGCGGGGCCACAGATACGCAGTATTTT. This sequence encodes CASSSSGRGATDTQYF. The chain recombines TRBV27 with TRBJ2-3, with 7 positions matching TRBD2. Germline V CDR1 and CDR2: MNHEY, SMNVEV (reference sequence). CDR3 size: 16 residues. V trimming: 5 bases; J trimming: 2 bases; junction bases outside the gene matches: 10.

Note on this clonotype: A read error likely explains this, since a far larger clone differs by one base. The V gene is TRBV30, the J gene TRBJ2-5; D is possibly TRBD1 (6 bases). Germline V gene sequence: CDR1 GTSNPN, CDR2 SVGIG (reference sequence). The V end lost 1 base, the J end lost 11 bases, and 14 bases lay between the germline ends. The CDR3 loop spans 12 amino acids. Here the CDR3 DNA reads TGTGCCTGGAGTGCCAGACAGGAAGAGCAGTACTTC. Translated: CAWSARQEEQYF.